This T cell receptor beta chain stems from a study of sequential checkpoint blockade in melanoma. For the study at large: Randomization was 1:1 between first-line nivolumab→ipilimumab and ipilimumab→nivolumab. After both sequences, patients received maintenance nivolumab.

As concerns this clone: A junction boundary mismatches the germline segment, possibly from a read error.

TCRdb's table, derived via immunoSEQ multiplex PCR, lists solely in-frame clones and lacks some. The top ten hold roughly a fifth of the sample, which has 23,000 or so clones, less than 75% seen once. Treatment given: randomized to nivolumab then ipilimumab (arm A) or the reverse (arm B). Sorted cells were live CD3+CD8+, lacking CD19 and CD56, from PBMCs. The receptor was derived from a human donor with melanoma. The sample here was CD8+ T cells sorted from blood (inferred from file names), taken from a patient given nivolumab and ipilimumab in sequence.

CDR3 nucleotide sequence: TGTGCCAGCAGCCAAGATGAGAACAGCAGAGATACGCAGTATTTT. Protein product: CASSQDENSRDTQYF. This chain connects TRBV5-4 to TRBJ2-3; D is unclear. There are 15 residues in the CDR3. The germline gives CDR1 SGHNT, CDR2 YYREEE (reference sequence).